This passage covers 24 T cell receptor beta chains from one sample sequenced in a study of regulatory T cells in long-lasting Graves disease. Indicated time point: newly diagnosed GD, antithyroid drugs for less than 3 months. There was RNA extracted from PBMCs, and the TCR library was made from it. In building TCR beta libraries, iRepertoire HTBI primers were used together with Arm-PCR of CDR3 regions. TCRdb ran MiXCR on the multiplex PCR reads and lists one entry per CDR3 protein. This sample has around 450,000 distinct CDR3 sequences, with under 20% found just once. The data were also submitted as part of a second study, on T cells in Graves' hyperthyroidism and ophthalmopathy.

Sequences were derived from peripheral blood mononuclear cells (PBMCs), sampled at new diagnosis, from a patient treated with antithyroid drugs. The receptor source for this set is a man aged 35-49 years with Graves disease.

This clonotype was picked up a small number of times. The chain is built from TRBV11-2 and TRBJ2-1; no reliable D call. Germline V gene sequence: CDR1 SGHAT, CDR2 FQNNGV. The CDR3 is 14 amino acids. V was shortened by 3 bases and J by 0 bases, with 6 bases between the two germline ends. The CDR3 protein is CASSFLFSYNEQFF. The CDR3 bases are TGTGCCAGCAGCTTTTTGTTCTCCTACAATGAGCAGTTCTTC.

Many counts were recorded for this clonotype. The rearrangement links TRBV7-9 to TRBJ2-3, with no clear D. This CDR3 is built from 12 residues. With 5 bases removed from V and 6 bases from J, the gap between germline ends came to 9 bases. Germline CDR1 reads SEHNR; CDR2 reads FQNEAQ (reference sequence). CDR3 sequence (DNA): TGTGCCAGCAGCCACCATGAGGATACGCAGTATTTT. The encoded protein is CASSHHEDTQYF.

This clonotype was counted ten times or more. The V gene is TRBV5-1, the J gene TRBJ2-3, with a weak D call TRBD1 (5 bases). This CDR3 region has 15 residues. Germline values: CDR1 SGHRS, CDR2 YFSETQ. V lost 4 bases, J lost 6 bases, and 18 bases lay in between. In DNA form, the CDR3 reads TGCGCCAGCAGCCCCCTAGGGGCCGGGCAGGATACGCAGTATTTT. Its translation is CASSPLGAGQDTQYF.

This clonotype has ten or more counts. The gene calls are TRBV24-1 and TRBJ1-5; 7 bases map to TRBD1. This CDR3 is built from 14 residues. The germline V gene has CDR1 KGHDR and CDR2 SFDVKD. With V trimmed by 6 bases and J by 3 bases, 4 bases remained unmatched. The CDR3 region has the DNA TGTGCCACCAGTCCGGGACAGTCCAATCAGCCCCAGCATTTT. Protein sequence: CATSPGQSNQPQHF.

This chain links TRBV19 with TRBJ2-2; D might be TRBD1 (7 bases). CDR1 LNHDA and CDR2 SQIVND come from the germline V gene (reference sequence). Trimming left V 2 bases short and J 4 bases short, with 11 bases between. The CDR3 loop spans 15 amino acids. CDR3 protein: CASSIPRGVTGELFF. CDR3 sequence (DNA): TGTGCCAGTAGTATACCCAGGGGGGTCACCGGGGAGCTGTTTTTT.

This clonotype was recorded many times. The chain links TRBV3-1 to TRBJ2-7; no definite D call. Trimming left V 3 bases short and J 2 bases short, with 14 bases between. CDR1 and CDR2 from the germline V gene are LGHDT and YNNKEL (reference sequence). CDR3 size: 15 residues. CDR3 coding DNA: TGTGCCAGCAGCCATGCTAGTCGGGCAGCCTACGAGCAGTACTTC. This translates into CASSHASRAAYEQYF.

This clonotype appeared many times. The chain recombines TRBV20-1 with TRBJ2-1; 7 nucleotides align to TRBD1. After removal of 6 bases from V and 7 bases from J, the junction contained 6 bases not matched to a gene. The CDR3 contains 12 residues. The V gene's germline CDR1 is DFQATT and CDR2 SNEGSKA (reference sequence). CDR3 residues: CSANQGDNEQFF. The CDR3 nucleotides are TGCAGTGCCAACCAGGGGGATAATGAGCAGTTCTTC.

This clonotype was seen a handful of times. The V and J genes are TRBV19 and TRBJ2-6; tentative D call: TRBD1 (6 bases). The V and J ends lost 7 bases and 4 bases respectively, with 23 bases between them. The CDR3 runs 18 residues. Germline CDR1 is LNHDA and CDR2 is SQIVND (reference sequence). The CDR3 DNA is TGTGCCAGTACATTCGCCCGACCCGTTGGGGGCGGGGCCAACGTCCTGACTTTC. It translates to CASTFARPVGGGANVLTF.

The CDR3 nucleotides read TGTGCCAGCAGCACCGCGACACTTTACGAGCAGTACTTC. Translated, it gives CASSTATLYEQYF. The chain couples TRBV11-2 to TRBJ2-7; D uncertain. The CDR3 loop spans 13 amino acids. Germline assignment: CDR1 SGHAT and CDR2 FQNNGV. Trimming took off 5 bases at V and 4 bases at J, with 12 bases between the two ends.

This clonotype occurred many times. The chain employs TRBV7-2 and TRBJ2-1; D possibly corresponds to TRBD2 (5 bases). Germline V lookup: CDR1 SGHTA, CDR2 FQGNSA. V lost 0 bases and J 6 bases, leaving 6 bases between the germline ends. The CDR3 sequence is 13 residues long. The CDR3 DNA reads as TGTGCCAGCAGCTTAGCTGCGGGCAATGAGCAGTTCTTC. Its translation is CASSLAAGNEQFF.

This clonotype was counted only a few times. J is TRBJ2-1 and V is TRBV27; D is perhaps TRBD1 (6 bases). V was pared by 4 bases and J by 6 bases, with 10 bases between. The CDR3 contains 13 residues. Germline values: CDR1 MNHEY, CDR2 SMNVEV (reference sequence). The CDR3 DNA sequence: TGTGCCAGCAGTTCGGACAGACGCAATGAGCAGTTCTTC. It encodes CASSSDRRNEQFF.

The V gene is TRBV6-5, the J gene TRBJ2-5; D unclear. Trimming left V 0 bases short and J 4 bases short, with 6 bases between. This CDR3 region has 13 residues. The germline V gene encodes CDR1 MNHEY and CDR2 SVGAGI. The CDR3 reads CASSYSSRETQYF. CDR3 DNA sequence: TGTGCCAGCAGTTACTCGAGTAGAGAGACCCAGTACTTC.

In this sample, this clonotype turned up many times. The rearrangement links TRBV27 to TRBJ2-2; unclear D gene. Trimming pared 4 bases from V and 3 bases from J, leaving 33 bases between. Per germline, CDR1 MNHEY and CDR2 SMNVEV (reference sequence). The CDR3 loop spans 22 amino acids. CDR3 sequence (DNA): TGTGCCAGCAGTTCAAACTACCTTGCTTCCTCCGTGTTACAGTGGGACACCGGGGAGCTGTTTTTT. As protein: CASSSNYLASSVLQWDTGELFF.

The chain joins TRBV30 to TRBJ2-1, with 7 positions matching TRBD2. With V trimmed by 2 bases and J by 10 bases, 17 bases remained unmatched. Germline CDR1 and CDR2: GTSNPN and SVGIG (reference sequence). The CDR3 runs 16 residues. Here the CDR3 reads CAWSPTQRGNSYEQFF. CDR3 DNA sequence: TGTGCCTGGAGTCCCACCCAGCGGGGCAACTCCTACGAGCAGTTCTTC.

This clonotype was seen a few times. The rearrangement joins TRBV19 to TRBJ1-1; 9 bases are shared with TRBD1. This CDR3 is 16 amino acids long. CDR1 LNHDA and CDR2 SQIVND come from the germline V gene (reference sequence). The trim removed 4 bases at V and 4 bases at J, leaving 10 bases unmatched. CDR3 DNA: TGTGCCAGTAGTAGGCACGGGACAGGGATCGGCACTGAAGCTTTCTTT. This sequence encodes CASSRHGTGIGTEAFF.

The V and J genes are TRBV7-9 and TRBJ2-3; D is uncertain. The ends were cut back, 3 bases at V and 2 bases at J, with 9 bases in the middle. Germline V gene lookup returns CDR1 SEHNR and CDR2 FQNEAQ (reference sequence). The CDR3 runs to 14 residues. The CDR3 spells CASSFTVLTDTQYF. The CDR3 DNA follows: TGTGCCAGCAGCTTCACAGTCCTCACAGATACGCAGTATTTT.

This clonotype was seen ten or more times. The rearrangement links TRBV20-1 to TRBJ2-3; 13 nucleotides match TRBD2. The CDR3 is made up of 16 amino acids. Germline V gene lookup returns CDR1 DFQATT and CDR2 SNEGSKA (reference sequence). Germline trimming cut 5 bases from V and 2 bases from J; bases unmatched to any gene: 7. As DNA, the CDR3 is TGCAGTGCTTTCAAGGGACTAGCGGGGTACACAGATACGCAGTATTTT. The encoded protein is CSAFKGLAGYTDTQYF.

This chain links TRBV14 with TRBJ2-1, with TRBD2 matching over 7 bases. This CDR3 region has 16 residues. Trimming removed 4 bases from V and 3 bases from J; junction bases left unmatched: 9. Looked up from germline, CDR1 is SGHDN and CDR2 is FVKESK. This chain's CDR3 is CASSRMGRGVYNEQFF. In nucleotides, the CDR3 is TGTGCCAGCAGCCGCATGGGGAGGGGCGTCTACAATGAGCAGTTCTTC. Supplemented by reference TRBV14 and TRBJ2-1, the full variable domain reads EAGVTQFPSHSVIEKGQTVTLRCDPISGHDNLYWYRRVMGKEIKFLLHFVKESKQDESGMPNNRFLAERTGGTYSTLKVQPAELEDSGVYFCASSRMGRGVYNEQFFGPGTRLTVL.

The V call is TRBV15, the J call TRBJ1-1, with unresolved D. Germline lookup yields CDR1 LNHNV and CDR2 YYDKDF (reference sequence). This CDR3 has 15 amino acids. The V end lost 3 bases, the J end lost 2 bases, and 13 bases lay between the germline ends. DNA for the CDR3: TGTGCCACCAGCAGGGATCCCCAACCTAACACTGAAGCTTTCTTT. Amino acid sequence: CATSRDPQPNTEAFF.

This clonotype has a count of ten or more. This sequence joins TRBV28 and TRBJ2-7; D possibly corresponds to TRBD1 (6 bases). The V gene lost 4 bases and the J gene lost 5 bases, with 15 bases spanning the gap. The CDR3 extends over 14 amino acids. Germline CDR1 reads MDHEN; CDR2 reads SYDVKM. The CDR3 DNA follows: TGTGCCAGCAGTTCCTACAGGGAAGAGGACGAGCAGTACTTC. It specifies CASSSYREEDEQYF.

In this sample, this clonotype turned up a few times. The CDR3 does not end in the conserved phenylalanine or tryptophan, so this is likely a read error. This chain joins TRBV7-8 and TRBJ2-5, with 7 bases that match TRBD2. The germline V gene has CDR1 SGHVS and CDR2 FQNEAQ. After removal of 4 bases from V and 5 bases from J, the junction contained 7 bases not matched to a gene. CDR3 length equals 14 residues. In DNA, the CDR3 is TGTGCCAGCAGCTCCGGACGGACTAGGGAGACCCAGTACTCC. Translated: CASSSGRTRETQYS.

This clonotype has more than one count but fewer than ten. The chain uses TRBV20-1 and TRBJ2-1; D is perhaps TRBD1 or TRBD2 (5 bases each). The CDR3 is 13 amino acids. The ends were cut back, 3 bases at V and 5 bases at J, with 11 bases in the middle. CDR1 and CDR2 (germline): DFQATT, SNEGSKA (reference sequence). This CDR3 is CSASWDADNEQFF. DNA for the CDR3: TGCAGTGCTAGTTGGGACGCAGACAATGAGCAGTTCTTC.

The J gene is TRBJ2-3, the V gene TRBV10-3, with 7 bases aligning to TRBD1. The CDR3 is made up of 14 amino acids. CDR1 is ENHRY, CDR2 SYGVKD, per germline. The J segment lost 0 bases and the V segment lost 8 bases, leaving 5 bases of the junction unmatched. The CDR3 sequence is CAISRDSSTDTQYF. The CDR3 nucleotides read TGTGCCATCTCCCGGGACAGTAGCACAGATACGCAGTATTTT.

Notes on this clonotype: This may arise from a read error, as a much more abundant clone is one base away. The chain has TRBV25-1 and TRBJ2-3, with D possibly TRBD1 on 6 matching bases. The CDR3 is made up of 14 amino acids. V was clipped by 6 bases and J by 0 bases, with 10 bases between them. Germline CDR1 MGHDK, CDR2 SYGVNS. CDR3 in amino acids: CASRWTASTDTQYF. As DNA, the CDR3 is TGTGCCAGCAGATGGACAGCTAGCACAGATACGCAGTATTTT.